This is a list of T cell receptor beta chains from one sample in a study of beta chain features in type 1 diabetes. Sequencing was performed with immunoSEQ multiplex PCR; in TCRdb, only in-frame clones are kept and a portion is missing. The sample has 680,000 or so clones, about 14% seen once. The sequenced sample consisted of naive CD4+ T cells from blood. The receptors originated from a man aged 18-30 years in good health. CDR3s include the opening cysteine and the closing phenylalanine or tryptophan.

len	v_gene	j_gene	CDR3aa
16	TRBV5-5	TRBJ2-3	CASSAGQGARTDTQYF
15	TRBV6-4	TRBJ2-2	CASSSDRINTGELFF
16	TRBV7-6	TRBJ1-3	CASSEVQGVPGNTIYF
15	TRBV6-5	TRBJ2-7	CASLTWTGGTYEQYF
16	TRBV12-5	TRBJ2-1	CASGLVRGLDFNEQFF
13	TRBV5-1	TRBJ2-7	CASSLEGTYEQYF
13	TRBV25-1	TRBJ2-7	CASSRSRTNEQYF
14	TRBV7-2	TRBJ1-1	CASSWTQVTQGAFF
11	TRBV20-1	TRBJ1-3	CSARDRNTIYF
15	TRBV2	TRBJ1-2	CASSLRPGALYGYTF
13	TRBV5-1	TRBJ1-5	CASSLDVNQPQHF
15	TRBV29-1	TRBJ2-7	CSVIRSGILSYEQYF
15	TRBV10-3	TRBJ2-5	CATSDYPGGKETQYF
15	TRBV10-3	TRBJ2-2	CAIRNRDRVIGELFF
13	TRBV7-2	TRBJ1-1	CASSFSGNTEAFF
17	TRBV7-3	TRBJ1-3	CASSLNHPGSSGNTIYF
16	TRBV5-4	TRBJ2-7	CASSLGGGGLSYEQYF
15	TRBV9	TRBJ2-1	CASSLSGSSYNEQFF
15	TRBV5-1	TRBJ1-2	CASSLGGTVNYGYTF
15	TRBV27	TRBJ2-5	CASSLQGRLRETQYF
14	TRBV5-4	TRBJ2-7	CAFTGLGGSYEQYF
14	TRBV6-5	TRBJ1-5	CASRGTQFNQPQHF
11	TRBV29-1	TRBJ1-1	CSVVGSEGAFF
16	TRBV4-3	TRBJ1-5	CASSQDGDRAGQPQHF
15	TRBV28	TRBJ2-7	CASMGTSGSPYEQYF
14	TRBV5-1	TRBJ2-7	CASSLLASNYEQYF
13	TRBV14	TRBJ2-7	CASTLGGRPKQYF
14	TRBV2	TRBJ2-5	CASRGLAGWETQYF
11	TRBV5-1	TRBJ2-3	CASRITDTQYF
17	TRBV5-4	TRBJ2-2	CASSLSTGTYNTGELFF
15	TRBV7-2	TRBJ1-3	CASSSGGGSGNTIYF
15	TRBV11-2	TRBJ2-5	CASSLLQGSRETQYF
15	TRBV11-1	TRBJ2-7	CASSLLQGTSYEQYF
16	TRBV6-5	TRBJ2-7	CASSYPSGGAAHEQYF
16	TRBV7-9	TRBJ1-3	CASSLNRTLSGNTIYF
13	TRBV29-1	TRBJ2-1	CSARGQGIDEQFF
17	TRBV28	TRBJ2-6	CASSGAGIQSGANVLTF
15	TRBV6-6	TRBJ1-2	CASSYPRDRNYGYTF
12	TRBV7-9	TRBJ1-1	CASSLQGQRAFF
13	TRBV21-1	TRBJ1-6	CASVRGLGSPLHF
14	TRBV6-6	TRBJ1-1	CASSYGGQGREAFF
15	TRBV9	TRBJ2-4	CASSVGQTPTNIQYF
14	TRBV7-7	TRBJ2-3	CASSRDRFTDTQYF
13	TRBV18	TRBJ2-5	CASSPGSIKTQYF
15	TRBV7-2	NA	CASSLQGAGTYEQYF
13	TRBV5-6	TRBJ2-1	CASSLAGTAEQFF
17	TRBV9	TRBJ2-7	CASSVGTSGAVSYEQYF